The 3 T cell receptor beta chains in this list originate from one sample, sequenced in a study of graft-versus-host responses after intestinal transplantation. For these TCRs, the target antigens are not known. This table comes from immunoSEQ multiplex PCR, and its TCRdb copy is limited to in-frame clones, with some not included. This table has 80,000 to 95,000 clones, just over 90% appearing once. Material: unstimulated CD8+ T cells sorted from spleen or lymph node cells, obtained before intestinal transplant. The receptor set was obtained from a human donor who received an intestinal transplant.

The gene calls are TRBV7-2 and TRBJ2-7; no reliable D call. The ends were cut back, 5 bases at V and 0 bases at J, with 11 bases in the middle. The CDR3 runs 14 residues. Germline-derived CDR1 and CDR2 are SGHTA and FQGNSA. This CDR3 is CASSNSDSSYEQYF. The CDR3 bases are TGTGCCAGCAGCAATTCCGACTCCTCCTACGAGCAGTACTTC.

The V gene is TRBV15, the J gene TRBJ2-2; no clear D. V lost 1 base and J 6 bases, leaving 6 bases between the germline ends. In germline, CDR1 is LNHNV, CDR2 YYDKDF (reference sequence). This CDR3 has 13 residues. CDR3 coding DNA: TGTGCCACCAGCAGAGGAGGTGCCGGGGAGCTGTTTTTT. This translates into CATSRGGAGELFF.

The CDR3 DNA follows: TGTGCCTGGAGCGGGGGATGGGGGTCCTACGAGCAGTACTTC. It encodes CAWSGGWGSYEQYF. J is TRBJ2-7 and V is TRBV30; tentatively, D is TRBD2 (6 bases). The germline gives CDR1 GTSNPN, CDR2 SVGIG (reference sequence). With 3 bases removed from V and 1 base from J, the gap between germline ends came to 13 bases. The CDR3 is 14 amino acids.